The 14 T cell receptor beta chains reported below all come from one sample, sequenced in a study of molecular identifiers for immune sequencing clone quantification. TCRdb analysed the PCR reads with MiXCR anew, one entry per CDR3 protein. The repertoire consists of approximately 680,000 distinct CDR3 sequences, with about 25% occurring once and the leading ten covering 0.78%. The sequenced sample was naive CD8+ T cells from blood, with Jurkat cell RNA spiked in. As to subset: FACS-sorted CD8+CD4-CCR7+CD45RA+ naive T cells. The receptor source for this set is a human donor in good health. Some libraries in this study had Jurkat cell RNA spiked in.

The genes are TRBV27 and TRBJ2-7; 11 positions agree with TRBD2. The CDR3 runs 15 residues. J lost 6 bases, V lost 5 bases, and 9 bases had no gene match. Germline values: CDR1 MNHEY, CDR2 SMNVEV (reference sequence). The CDR3 nucleotides are TGTGCCAGCAGTCTCGGACTAGCGGGTAGTTCCGAGCAGTACTTC. This codes for CASSLGLAGSSEQYF.

This clonotype showed up many times. The genes are TRBV2 and TRBJ1-5; possible D gene TRBD1, 6 bases. Trimming cost V 5 bases and J 7 bases, with 15 bases left between them. Germline lookup yields CDR1 SNHLY and CDR2 FYNNEI. CDR3 length: 14 residues. Here the CDR3 reads CASSFRGAGQPQHF. CDR3 in DNA: TGTGCCAGCAGTTTCCGGGGGGCTGGGCAGCCCCAGCATTTT.

This clonotype was observed a handful of times. The chain joins TRBV2 to TRBJ1-5; possibly TRBD1 for D (5 bases). The CDR3 consists of 15 residues. V was cut by 3 bases and J by 1 base, with 10 bases left in between. Germline values: CDR1 SNHLY, CDR2 FYNNEI. The CDR3 spells CASSEGGASNQPQHF. The CDR3 DNA is TGTGCCAGCAGTGAGGGCGGGGCGAGCAATCAGCCCCAGCATTTT.

Ten or more counts support this clonotype. The chain employs TRBV6-5 and TRBJ1-1; possibly TRBD1 for D (5 bases). Germline V gives CDR1 MNHEY, CDR2 SVGAGI. V was pared by 2 bases and J by 0 bases, with 10 bases between. The CDR3 length is 15 residues. CDR3 in DNA: TGTGCCAGCAGTTACCATGGGGGGATGAACACTGAAGCTTTCTTT. It encodes CASSYHGGMNTEAFF.

Note on this clonotype: This may arise from a read error, as a much more abundant clone is one base away. CDR3 protein: CASGGTNTEAFF. In DNA form, the CDR3 reads TGTGCCAGCGGGGGCACGAACACTGAAGCTTTCTTT. The chain recombines TRBV6-2 or TRBV6-3 with TRBJ1-1; perhaps TRBD1 as D (6 bases). The germline CDR1 and CDR2 sequences are MNHEY and SVGEGT. This CDR3 is built from 12 residues. The V end lost 8 bases, the J end lost 1 base, and 8 bases lay between the germline ends.

The rearrangement joins TRBV5-6 to TRBJ2-1; 14 nucleotides line up with TRBD2. This CDR3 is 18 amino acids long. Per germline, CDR1 SGHDT and CDR2 YYEEEE. V trimming: 3 bases; J trimming: 1 base; junction bases outside the gene matches: 6. The CDR3 DNA is TGTGCCAGCAGCTCCGGGACTAGCGGGAGAGGGTCCTACAATGAGCAGTTCTTC. Its protein product is CASSSGTSGRGSYNEQFF.

This clonotype was counted at least ten times. The CDR3 DNA is TGCAGTGCTAGAGACCGTGACAGGGCCCACTACGAGCAGTACTTC. Translating it yields CSARDRDRAHYEQYF. The rearrangement links TRBV20-1 to TRBJ2-7; 7 bases map to TRBD1. CDR3 size: 15 residues. Germline assignment: CDR1 DFQATT and CDR2 SNEGSKA (reference sequence). J was trimmed by 3 bases and V by 0 bases; bases with no gene match: 8.

This clonotype occurred a few times. The V gene is TRBV18, the J gene TRBJ2-5; unclear D gene. Trimming cost V 0 bases and J 2 bases, with 4 bases left between them. The CDR3 length is 13 residues. CDR1 is KGHSH and CDR2 is LQKENI in the germline V gene. The CDR3 DNA is TGTGCCAGCTCACCACCTATGCAAGAGACCCAGTACTTC. This codes for CASSPPMQETQYF.

The table lists this clonotype with a few counts. Since a much larger clone is just one base distant, this may be a read error. The V call is TRBV13, the J call TRBJ2-3; TRBD2 is a possible D gene (7 bases). This CDR3 comprises 17 residues. With 8 bases removed from V and 6 bases from J, the gap between germline ends came to 27 bases. Germline values: CDR1 PRHDT, CDR2 FYEKMQ (reference sequence). CDR3 residues: CASGSRRGGRQFDTQYF. The CDR3 nucleotides are TGTGCCAGCGGCTCTCGAAGGGGGGGCCGACAATTTGATACGCAGTATTTT.

This clonotype has just a few counts. The V gene is TRBV7-9, the J gene TRBJ1-1, with no clear D. Trimming stripped 4 bases from V and 6 bases from J, with 18 bases between. The CDR3 runs to 15 residues. Germline assignment: CDR1 SEHNR and CDR2 FQNEAQ (reference sequence). The DNA of the CDR3 is TGTGCCAGCAGCTACCCCCGCGCGGTAGGAGCTGAAGCTTTCTTT. It codes for CASSYPRAVGAEAFF.

Only one count was recorded for this clonotype. J is TRBJ1-3 and V is TRBV29-1, with 8 nucleotides matching TRBD1. The CDR3 has 15 residues. V was clipped by 6 bases and J by 0 bases; unmatched bases: 7. Germline V gene lookup returns CDR1 SQVTM and CDR2 ANQGSEA. The CDR3 DNA reads as TGCAGCGTCGACAACGGGACAGGCTCTGGAAACACCATATATTTT. Amino acid sequence: CSVDNGTGSGNTIYF. The full variable domain, in which reference TRBV29-1 and TRBJ1-3 provide the parts outside the CDR3, is SAVISQKPSRDICQRGTSLTIQCQVDSQVTMMFWYRQQPGQSLTLIATANQGSEATYESGFVIDKFPISRPNLTFSTLTVSNMSPEDSSIYLCSVDNGTGSGNTIYFGEGSWLTVV.

The CDR3 is CASSHWTGPNSNQPQHF. The CDR3 DNA sequence: TGTGCCAGCAGTCACTGGACAGGGCCTAATAGCAATCAGCCCCAGCATTTT. V is TRBV6-2 or TRBV6-3 and J is TRBJ1-5, with 8 nucleotides matching TRBD1. V lost 5 bases and J lost 0; bases outside the gene matches: 9. Per the germline V gene, CDR1 is MNHEY and CDR2 is SVGEGT. The CDR3 is made up of 17 amino acids.

This rearrangement joins TRBV6-2 or TRBV6-3 to TRBJ2-7; 11 positions agree with TRBD2. From germline, CDR1 is MNHEY and CDR2 SVGEGT. Unmatched junction bases numbered 1, after V lost 6 bases and J lost 3 bases. This CDR3 comprises 13 residues. The CDR3 sequence is CASRGTSGYEQYF. DNA for the CDR3: TGTGCCAGCAGAGGGACTAGCGGCTACGAGCAGTACTTC.

Ten or more counts support this clonotype. This chain connects TRBV9 to TRBJ2-7; 9 bases match TRBD2. With 5 bases clipped from V and 4 bases from J, the junction kept 4 bases outside the gene matches. The germline V gene encodes CDR1 SGDLS and CDR2 YYNGEE. The CDR3 runs 13 residues. CDR3 sequence: CASRGSGSYEQYF. The CDR3 bases are TGTGCCAGCAGGGGTAGCGGGAGTTACGAGCAGTACTTC.